These 23 T cell receptor beta chains share one sample of origin, sequenced in a study of cytomegalovirus exposure and HLA in healthy donors. Primers for the PCR totalled 60 Vbeta and 13 Jbeta. Produced via immunoSEQ multiplex PCR; TCRdb's table is partial and in-frame only. The table lists about 160,000 clones, around four fifths of them singletons. Sequenced material: PBMCs. The receptors come from a man aged 30 to 45 in good health and CMV-seronegative.

This clone occurred a few times. V usage is TRBV4-1 and J usage is TRBJ1-4, with 7 bases identical to TRBD1. Unmatched junction bases numbered 10, after V lost 4 bases and J lost 8 bases. The CDR3 covers 15 residues. CDR1 and CDR2 (germline): MGHRA, YSYEKL. Here the CDR3 reads CASSLLDRAGEKLFF. CDR3 DNA: TGCGCCAGCAGCCTCCTCGACAGGGCGGGGGAAAAACTGTTTTTT.

The rearrangement joins TRBV9 to TRBJ2-2; D possibly corresponds to TRBD2 (5 bases). Germline-derived CDR1 and CDR2 are SGDLS and YYNGEE. The CDR3 extends over 15 amino acids. Between the trimmed V and J ends, which lost 4 bases and 7 bases, there was a span of 17 bases. The CDR3 DNA reads TGTGCCAGCAGCCCGATGACTAATTCGGGCGGGGAGCTGTTTTTT. It translates to CASSPMTNSGGELFF.

The J gene is TRBJ2-7, the V gene TRBV19; 8 bases are a match to TRBD1. This CDR3 has 18 residues. J was trimmed by 1 base and V by 4 bases; bases with no gene match: 15. From germline, CDR1 is LNHDA and CDR2 SQIVND (reference sequence). For the CDR3, the DNA is TGTGCCAGTAGTACAAAGGGCCCCTCCCACAGGGGGTCCTACGAGCAGTACTTC. It encodes CASSTKGPSHRGSYEQYF.

V usage is TRBV9 and J usage is TRBJ2-7; D remains ambiguous. From germline, CDR1 is SGDLS and CDR2 YYNGEE. Trimming took 0 bases from V and 3 from J, leaving 7 bases between them. The CDR3 is 13 amino acids. The CDR3 is CASSVGQFYEQYF. The CDR3, as DNA: TGTGCCAGCAGCGTAGGACAATTCTACGAGCAGTACTTC.

This clone was counted between two and nine times. The rearrangement joins TRBV2 to TRBJ1-1; 8 bases fit TRBD1. The CDR3 spans 14 residues. Trimming took 9 bases from V and 4 from J; bases not matched to a gene: 10. Germline lookup yields CDR1 SNHLY and CDR2 FYNNEI. This CDR3 is CASHLQGGPTEAFF. DNA for the CDR3: TGTGCCAGTCACCTACAGGGGGGGCCCACTGAAGCTTTCTTT.

The chain links TRBV28 to TRBJ2-7, with 11 bases identical to TRBD2. Germline lookup yields CDR1 MDHEN and CDR2 SYDVKM. The CDR3 extends over 15 amino acids. J was trimmed by 4 bases and V by 6 bases; bases with no gene match: 8. CDR3 DNA sequence: TGTGCCAGCAGATATACTAGCGGGAGAGTTTACGAGCAGTACTTC. Translation: CASRYTSGRVYEQYF.

J is TRBJ1-4 and V is TRBV7-3; 7 nucleotides align to TRBD1. The trim removed 0 bases at V and 4 bases at J, leaving 2 bases unmatched. Germline values: CDR1 SGHTA, CDR2 FQGTGA. This CDR3 is 15 amino acids long. CDR3: CASSLTGQSNEKLFF. DNA of the CDR3: TGTGCCAGCAGCTTAACGGGACAGAGTAATGAAAAACTGTTTTTT.

Notes on this clone: Other DNA sequences of this sample code for an identical CDR3. The gene calls are TRBV5-1 and TRBJ1-5; the match to TRBD1 covers 7 bases. J lost 6 bases, V lost 0 bases, and 6 bases had no gene match. Germline V gives CDR1 SGHRS, CDR2 YFSETQ. CDR3 size: 15 residues. CDR3 sequence (DNA): TGCGCCAGCAGCTTGGGGGCAGGGGGTGGTCAGCCCCAGCATTTT. Protein sequence: CASSLGAGGGQPQHF.

The chain carries TRBV5-1 and TRBJ2-2; D unresolved. The V end lost 1 base, the J end lost 1 base, and 5 bases lay between the germline ends. The CDR3 has 14 amino acids. Germline CDR1 reads SGHRS; CDR2 reads YFSETQ. CDR3 nucleotide sequence: TGCGCCAGCAGCTTGCCAGGGAACACCGGGGAGCTGTTTTTT. Protein: CASSLPGNTGELFF.

This chain uses TRBV7-2 with TRBJ1-2; D might be TRBD1 (5 bases). Germline-derived CDR1 and CDR2 are SGHTA and FQGNSA. The CDR3 has 14 residues. Trimming left V 2 bases short and J 5 bases short, with 12 bases between. CDR3 protein: CASSLKAGGYGYTF. Here the CDR3 DNA reads TGTGCCAGCAGCTTAAAGGCGGGGGGGTATGGCTACACCTTC.

This sequence joins TRBV6-1 and TRBJ2-7, with 8 nucleotides matching TRBD1. Germline V gene sequence: CDR1 MNHNS, CDR2 SASEGT. The ends lost 6 bases at V and 3 bases at J; junction bases unmatched: 10. The CDR3 spans 15 residues. In DNA form, the CDR3 reads TGTGCCAGCAGGAAGGACAGGGAACCTAACTACGAGCAGTACTTC. Translating it yields CASRKDREPNYEQYF.

The genes are TRBV2 and TRBJ2-7; 11 nucleotides match TRBD2. CDR1 is SNHLY and CDR2 is FYNNEI in the germline V gene. Germline trimming cut 1 base from V and 4 bases from J; bases unmatched to any gene: 3. CDR3 length: 15 residues. The chain's CDR3 is CASSEVTSGGYEQYF. The CDR3 bases are TGTGCCAGCAGTGAAGTAACTAGCGGGGGATACGAGCAGTACTTC.

This clone was recorded once. The V call is TRBV6-1, the J call TRBJ1-3; D is ambiguous. V gave up 4 bases and J gave up 0 bases, with 19 bases separating them. From germline, CDR1 is MNHNS and CDR2 SASEGT. This CDR3 contains 18 residues. The CDR3, as DNA: TGTGCCAGCAGTGCAATGACCGTACTACTTAGCTCTGGAAACACCATATATTTT. Translated, it gives CASSAMTVLLSSGNTIYF.

This chain connects TRBV7-2 to TRBJ1-4, with TRBD1 as a possible D gene (5 bases). Germline V gene lookup returns CDR1 SGHTA and CDR2 FQGNSA. V dropped 1 base and J dropped 7 bases, with 13 bases sitting between them. The CDR3 spans 15 residues. The CDR3 reads CASSLGGRGSEKLFF. The CDR3 DNA reads as TGTGCCAGCAGCTTAGGAGGGAGGGGTAGTGAAAAACTGTTTTTT.

This chain uses TRBV7-9 with TRBJ2-4, with D possibly matching TRBD1 (6 bases). Germline loops: CDR1 SEHNR, CDR2 FQNEAQ (reference sequence). The CDR3 length is 15 residues. The ends were cut back, 5 bases at V and 9 bases at J, with 20 bases in the middle. CDR3 nucleotide sequence: TGTGCCAGCAGCCCCCCCACCTCAGGGGCTGGCATTCAGTACTTC. This gives the protein CASSPPTSGAGIQYF.

The V gene is TRBV14, the J gene TRBJ1-4; TRBD1 agrees at 9 bases. This CDR3 contains 14 residues. V lost 1 base and J lost 11; bases outside the gene matches: 5. Germline V gene sequence: CDR1 SGHDN, CDR2 FVKESK. In DNA, the CDR3 is TGTGCCAGCAGCCAAGGACTCGGACAGGGGAAACTGTTTTTT. Protein sequence: CASSQGLGQGKLFF.

The chain is built from TRBV5-4 and TRBJ2-1, with 9 positions matching TRBD2. The length of the CDR3 is 16 residues. Germline V gene sequence: CDR1 SGHNT, CDR2 YYREEE (reference sequence). V shed 2 bases and J 4 bases; nucleotides not matched to a gene: 7. The CDR3 DNA sequence: TGTGCCAGCAGCTTATCAGCTAGCGGGAAATACAATGAGCAGTTCTTC. Its protein product is CASSLSASGKYNEQFF.

The V gene is TRBV10-3, the J gene TRBJ1-4; 8 bases align to TRBD1. The CDR3 covers 13 residues. Germline values: CDR1 ENHRY, CDR2 SYGVKD. Losses at the gene ends were 6 bases for V and 7 bases for J; bases not matched to a gene: 4. CDR3 nucleotides: TGTGCCATCAGACAGGGGGAGGGTGAAAAACTGTTTTTT. Its translation is CAIRQGEGEKLFF.

This chain links TRBV11-2 with TRBJ2-2, with no clear D. Germline values: CDR1 SGHAT, CDR2 FQNNGV. The CDR3 runs 14 residues. Trimming pared 1 base from V and 2 bases from J, leaving 5 bases between. CDR3: CASSLALNTGELFF. Written as DNA, the CDR3 is TGTGCCAGCAGCTTAGCCTTAAACACCGGGGAGCTGTTTTTT.

The chain joins TRBV5-1 to TRBJ1-6; 7 positions agree with TRBD1. Germline trimming cut 5 bases from V and 7 bases from J; bases unmatched to any gene: 12. The CDR3 has 16 amino acids. Germline assignment: CDR1 SGHRS and CDR2 YFSETQ. The DNA of the CDR3 is TGCGCCAGCAGGCAGCATGACAGGGCCTCAAATTCACCCCTCCACTTT. Encoded protein: CASRQHDRASNSPLHF. The complete variable domain, with remaining parts taken from reference TRBV5-1 and TRBJ1-6, reads KAGVTQTPRYLIKTRGQQVTLSCSPISGHRSVSWYQQTPGQGLQFLFEYFSETQRNKGNFPGRFSGRQFSNSRSEMNVSTLELGDSALYLCASRQHDRASNSPLHFGNGTRLTVT.

V and J are TRBV12-2 and TRBJ2-1; the table's TRBD2 call for D was not verified on the DNA. TRBV12-2 is classified as a pseudogene. The CDR3 contains 17 residues. This CDR3 reads CASRLAPTLAGSNEQFF. In DNA, the CDR3 is TGTGCAAGTCGCTTAGCGCCGACTCTAGCGGGCAGCAATGAGCAGTTCTTC.

The V and J genes are TRBV28 and TRBJ1-2; TRBD1 might be the D (6 bases). CDR1 and CDR2 (germline): MDHEN, SYDVKM. CDR3 size: 15 residues. V lost 7 bases and J lost 4, with 19 bases in between. The CDR3 protein is CASTRSGVGAYGYTF. CDR3 nucleotide sequence: TGTGCCAGCACCCGGAGCGGAGTGGGGGCCTATGGCTACACCTTC.

V gene TRBV30 combines with J gene TRBJ2-1; 8 bases agree with TRBD2. V was pared by 2 bases and J by 8 bases, with 11 bases of the junction left unmatched. CDR3 size: 15 residues. The germline CDR1 and CDR2 sequences are GTSNPN and SVGIG (reference sequence). The CDR3 loop reads CAWSLASGSFDEQFF. CDR3 nucleotides: TGTGCCTGGAGTTTGGCCAGCGGGAGTTTCGATGAGCAGTTCTTC. The variable domain in full, with the rest retrieved from reference TRBV30 and TRBJ2-1, is SQTIHQWPATLVQPVGSPLSLECTVEGTSNPNLYWYRQAAGRGLQLLFYSVGIGQISSEVPQNLSASRPQDRQFILSSKKLLLSDSGFYLCAWSLASGSFDEQFFGPGTRLTVL.